These 6 T cell receptor beta chains originate from one sample sequenced in a study of cytomegalovirus exposure and HLA in healthy donors. The protocol was immunoSEQ multiplex PCR, while the TCRdb copy is restricted to in-frame clones and leaves out a portion. This table holds under 300,000 clones, approximately 86% found once. The sample comprised PBMCs. The receptors stem from a woman younger than 35 in good health and CMV-seronegative.

This chain joins TRBV2 and TRBJ2-5, with TRBD2 matching 10 bases. Germline assignment: CDR1 SNHLY and CDR2 FYNNEI. After removal of 2 bases from V and 3 bases from J, the junction contained 15 bases not matched to a gene. The CDR3 contains 19 residues. Here the CDR3 reads CASSEIDPLAGYVEETQYF. Here the CDR3 DNA reads TGTGCCAGCAGTGAAATTGATCCACTAGCGGGGTACGTGGAAGAGACCCAGTACTTC.

The chain couples TRBV29-1 to TRBJ2-1; the match to TRBD2 covers 15 bases. V shed 6 bases and J 0 bases; nucleotides not matched to a gene: 3. CDR1 is SQVTM, CDR2 ANQGSEA, per germline. This CDR3 comprises 16 residues. Here the CDR3 reads CSVGTSGGSSYNEQFF. In nucleotides, the CDR3 is TGCAGCGTCGGGACTAGCGGGGGGAGCTCCTACAATGAGCAGTTCTTC.

The V call is TRBV5-1, the J call TRBJ2-6; 8 bases agree with TRBD1. The trim removed 5 bases at V and 4 bases at J, leaving 8 bases unmatched. The length of the CDR3 is 16 residues. Germline CDR1 reads SGHRS; CDR2 reads YFSETQ. CDR3 DNA: TGCGCCAGCAGTTCGCAGGGGGCAAAAGGGGCCAACGTCCTGACTTTC. It codes for CASSSQGAKGANVLTF.

The CDR3 sequence: CASSLSPGVNYEQYF. DNA of the CDR3: TGCGCCAGCAGCTTGAGTCCAGGGGTTAACTACGAGCAGTACTTC. The genes are TRBV5-1 and TRBJ2-7, with D perhaps TRBD1 (6 bases). The length of the CDR3 is 15 residues. V was cut by 1 base and J by 3 bases, with 14 bases left in between. Germline-derived CDR1 and CDR2 are SGHRS and YFSETQ.

The rearrangement joins TRBV11-2 to TRBJ1-2; perhaps TRBD1 as D (5 bases). The CDR3 has 12 residues. Germline-derived CDR1 and CDR2 are SGHAT and FQNNGV. V was trimmed by 4 bases and J by 6 bases, leaving 9 bases between them. CDR3 bases: TGTGCCAGCAGCTATCCGACAGATGGCTACACCTTC. This translates into CASSYPTDGYTF.

CDR3 coding DNA: TGTGCCAGCAGCTTAGGAGGGGGGGTCGGCGACGAGCAGTACTTC. It specifies CASSLGGGVGDEQYF. The rearrangement links TRBV11-2 to TRBJ2-7, with D perhaps matching TRBD2 (7 bases). This CDR3 has 15 amino acids. With 1 base removed from V and 5 bases from J, the gap between germline ends came to 15 bases. Germline assignment: CDR1 SGHAT and CDR2 FQNNGV.